This T cell receptor (beta chain) was documented in a study of Tregs in tolerant kidney transplant recipients. Assay used: immunoSEQ multiplex PCR; TCRdb lists only in-frame clones, some missing. The sample has about 100,000 clones; 90% are singletons. The clonotype originates from a human donor who received a combined kidney and bone marrow transplant. The source material was CD4+ T cells from blood, sampled before the transplant.

CDR3 sequence reads: CASRGQPTQETQYF. DNA for the CDR3: TGCGCCAGCAGGGGACAGCCAACTCAAGAGACCCAGTACTTC. The V and J genes are TRBV5-1 and TRBJ2-5, with 7 nucleotides matching TRBD1. The J segment lost 2 bases and the V segment lost 5 bases, leaving 6 bases of the junction unmatched. CDR1 is SGHRS and CDR2 is YFSETQ in the germline V gene. The CDR3 has 14 residues.